The T cell receptor (beta chain) described here comes from a study of siplizumab effects on memory and regulatory T cells. Findings and caveats of the study: Contribution to the alloresponse seemed major for naive T cells, which also seemed more diverse than memory cells. The alloreactive clones that mapped to unstimulated subsets made up only a minor fraction.

Trimming removed 2 bases at V and 6 bases at J, with 9 bases between. Germline V gene lookup returns CDR1 SGHKS and CDR2 YYEKEE (reference sequence). CDR3 size: 12 residues. This clone has a single count. Its antigen is undetermined. TCRdb keeps only in-frame clones here, not all; method: immunoSEQ multiplex PCR. The sample contains more than 75,000 clones, under 95% of which appear only once. Sequencing was performed on CD8+ T cells sorted from blood. This clonotype was obtained from a human donor in good health. The rearrangement links TRBV5-5 to TRBJ2-7; possibly TRBD2 for D (6 bases). CDR3 loop: CASSFPGSEQYF. CDR3 nucleotide sequence: TGTGCCAGCAGCTTTCCCGGGAGCGAGCAGTACTTC.